The 12 T cell receptor beta chains below were found in one sample sequenced in a study of blood T cell repertoires in COVID-19. Produced via immunoSEQ multiplex PCR; TCRdb's table is partial and in-frame only. The table shows fewer than 150,000 clones, with around 81% occurring only once. The sample comprised peripheral blood. The source of these receptors is a human donor in a cohort sampled during active COVID-19.

This sequence joins TRBV28 and TRBJ1-2, with 12 nucleotides matching TRBD1. V lost 6 bases to trimming and J lost 8 bases; unmatched junction nucleotides: 7. The CDR3 has 14 amino acids. Germline values: CDR1 MDHEN, CDR2 SYDVKM. CDR3 residues: CASSTAGTGGGYTF. In DNA form, the CDR3 reads TGTGCCAGCAGCACCGCCGGGACAGGGGGCGGCTACACCTTC.

Only a few counts were recorded for this clone. The chain joins TRBV30 to TRBJ1-5; D call uncertain. The CDR3 consists of 12 residues. V was shortened by 0 bases and J by 7 bases, with 7 bases between the two germline ends. Germline lookup yields CDR1 GTSNPN and CDR2 SVGIG (reference sequence). In DNA, the CDR3 is TGTGCCTGGAGTGTACGAGGACAGCCCCAGCATTTT. It specifies CAWSVRGQPQHF.

This chain connects TRBV9 to TRBJ2-3, with 10 nucleotides matching TRBD2. Trimming at V came to 6 bases and at J to 2 bases, leaving 12 bases not matched to a gene. Germline-derived CDR1 and CDR2 are SGDLS and YYNGEE. This CDR3 is 17 amino acids long. CDR3 nucleotide sequence: TGTGCCAGCACCTTTACCCAGCGGGGGGGCGACACAGATACGCAGTATTTT. Translated, it gives CASTFTQRGGDTDTQYF. The variable domain in full, completed from reference TRBV9 and TRBJ2-3, reads DSGVTQTPKHLITATGQRVTLRCSPRSGDLSVYWYQQSLDQGLQFLIQYYNGEERAKGNILERFSAQQFPDLHSELNLSSLELGDSALYFCASTFTQRGGDTDTQYFGPGTRLTVL.

The chain has TRBV6-5 and TRBJ2-1, with 9 nucleotides matching TRBD1. The V segment lost 7 bases and the J segment 5 bases; nucleotides outside the gene matches: 6. The CDR3 loop spans 14 amino acids. Germline assignment: CDR1 MNHEY and CDR2 SVGAGI. CDR3 loop: CASTIGTGNNEQFF. The CDR3 DNA reads TGTGCCAGCACCATCGGGACAGGGAACAATGAGCAGTTCTTC.

This chain uses TRBV11-1 with TRBJ2-1; 9 bases fit TRBD1. This CDR3 has 14 amino acids. Germline lookup yields CDR1 SGHAT and CDR2 FQDESV (reference sequence). V gave up 8 bases and J gave up 3 bases; unmatched junction bases: 5. The CDR3 DNA reads TGTGCCAGCTGTCCGGGACAGGGCTACAATGAGCAGTTCTTC. As protein: CASCPGQGYNEQFF.

This clone was detected many times. The chain links TRBV29-1 to TRBJ2-7, with D perhaps matching TRBD1 (6 bases). The CDR3 is 13 residues long. The V and J ends lost 4 bases and 3 bases respectively, with 13 bases between them. Germline-derived CDR1 and CDR2 are SQVTM and ANQGSEA. The CDR3, as DNA: TGCAGCGTTGTAACGGGACAAGACTACGAGCAGTACTTC. Translation: CSVVTGQDYEQYF.

This clone turned up a few times. V and J are TRBV5-1 and TRBJ1-1, with 9 bases matching TRBD1. The V gene's germline CDR1 is SGHRS and CDR2 YFSETQ. CDR3 length equals 19 residues. V was pared by 0 bases and J by 2 bases, with 14 bases of the junction left unmatched. CDR3: CASSLDGTGSGGPNTEAFF. Written as DNA, the CDR3 is TGCGCCAGCAGCTTGGACGGGACAGGGTCGGGCGGCCCCAACACTGAAGCTTTCTTT.

The chain has TRBV7-9 and TRBJ2-1, with 8 nucleotides matching TRBD1. V gave up 6 bases and J gave up 8 bases; unmatched junction bases: 12. The germline V gene encodes CDR1 SEHNR and CDR2 FQNEAQ (reference sequence). This CDR3 spans 15 amino acids. The CDR3 spells CASSPGGRGWDEQFF. In DNA form, the CDR3 reads TGTGCCAGCAGTCCAGGGGGCAGGGGGTGGGATGAGCAGTTCTTC.

This sequence joins TRBV6-5 and TRBJ1-2; 8 bases are shared with TRBD1. The CDR3 is 14 amino acids. Germline CDR1 is MNHEY and CDR2 is SVGAGI. The V gene end was trimmed by 4 bases and the J gene end by 7 bases; junction bases not matched to a gene: 8. As DNA, the CDR3 is TGTGCCAGCAGTTCGGGACAGGAGGGGGTTGGCTACACCTTC. The encoded protein is CASSSGQEGVGYTF.

The CDR3 is CASSLGQGAGNTEAFF. The DNA of the CDR3 is TGTGCCAGCAGCTTAGGACAGGGGGCAGGGAACACTGAAGCTTTCTTT. The chain recombines TRBV11-2 with TRBJ1-1; 10 bases map to TRBD1. V was clipped by 1 base and J by 1 base; unmatched bases: 3. This CDR3 has 16 amino acids. Germline V gene lookup returns CDR1 SGHAT and CDR2 FQNNGV.

The rearrangement uses TRBV13 and TRBJ2-6; TRBD1 is a possible D gene (5 bases). The CDR3 is 14 residues long. The V end lost 5 bases, the J end lost 3 bases, and 8 bases lay between the germline ends. Germline CDR1 PRHDT, CDR2 FYEKMQ (reference sequence). The CDR3 bases are TGTGCCAGCAGCCAGGGATTTGGGGCCAACGTCCTGACTTTC. Its translation: CASSQGFGANVLTF.

The rearrangement links TRBV12-3 or TRBV12-4 to TRBJ1-1; D ambiguous. CDR3 size: 13 residues. The V gene lost 1 base and the J gene lost 1 base, with 4 bases spanning the gap. The CDR3 coding sequence is TGTGCCAGCAGTTTAGTTAGGAACACTGAAGCTTTCTTT. Protein product: CASSLVRNTEAFF.